The rows below give T cell receptor beta chains drawn from one sample of a study of follicular helper T cells after annual influenza vaccination. Some clones are missing from TCRdb's copy, which holds only in-frame ones; the method was immunoSEQ multiplex PCR. The table has several thousand clones, approximately 85% seen once; the top ten hold around 1.1%. This specimen was CXCR5+ CD38- circulating T follicular helper cells from blood, taken on the day of influenza vaccination. Receptors originate from an adult who received the influenza vaccine. CDR3s include the opening cysteine and the closing phenylalanine or tryptophan. A D gene is named only where the DNA matches it firmly. Size tells how often a clone was seen (once, few, many) or the class of an expanded clone, and some rows leave it out.

>TRBJ2-1|TRBV15|.|TRBD2
CATSSPAGVGYEQFF
TGTGCCACCAGCAGCCCAGCGGGAGTTGGCTATGAGCAGTTCTTC
>TRBJ1-4|TRBV6-1|.|.
CASSESGTGEKLFF
TGTGCCAGCAGTGAGAGCGGGACCGGAGAAAAACTGTTTTTT
>TRBJ1-4|TRBV28|.|.
CASSVPQGYEKLFF
TGTGCCAGCAGTGTACCACAGGGATATGAAAAACTGTTTTTT
>TRBJ2-1|TRBV11-2|.|TRBD2
CASSLASGRAFF
TGTGCCAGCAGCTTAGCTAGCGGGAGGGCGTTCTTC
>TRBJ1-1|TRBV19|.|.
CASSIGGRQTNTEAFF
TGTGCCAGTAGTATAGGAGGGCGGCAGACGAACACTGAAGCTTTCTTT
>TRBJ2-5|TRBV18|.|.
CASSPLQETQYF
TGTGCCAGCTCACCGCTTCAAGAGACCCAGTACTTC
>TRBJ2-1|TRBV7-9|.|TRBD2
CASSLGSGSHNEQFF
TGTGCCAGCAGCCTGGGAAGCGGGAGTCACAATGAGCAGTTCTTC
>TRBJ2-7|TRBV7-8|.|.
CASSLDGSTYEQYF
TGTGCCAGCAGCTTAGACGGATCCACCTACGAGCAGTACTTC
>TRBJ2-7|TRBV19|.|TRBD1
CASRAEDRVGYEQYF
TGTGCCAGTAGAGCCGAGGACAGGGTGGGCTACGAGCAGTACTTC
>TRBJ2-7|TRBV28|few|TRBD2
CASRGSGSAKRYF
TGTGCCAGCAGGGGCAGCGGGAGCGCTAAGCGGTACTTC
>TRBJ2-4|TRBV29-1|.|.
CSVSPPGTGNIQYF
TGCAGCGTTAGCCCGCCCGGGACGGGGAACATTCAGTACTTC
>TRBJ1-5|TRBV19|.|TRBD1
CASSPGQDNQPQHF
TGTGCCAGTAGTCCCGGACAGGACAATCAGCCCCAGCATTTT
>TRBJ2-2|TRBV27|.|.
CASSLYSGELFF
TGTGCCAGCAGTTTATATTCCGGGGAGCTGTTTTTT
>TRBJ2-1|TRBV28|.|TRBD1
CASSLVGQGAKTKDNEQFF
TGTGCCAGCAGTTTGGTGGGACAGGGGGCAAAGACGAAGGACAATGAGCAGTTCTTC
>TRBJ2-3|TRBV5-1|.|.
CASSPGLNPSTDTQYF
TGCGCCAGCAGCCCTGGACTGAACCCTAGCACAGATACGCAGTATTTT
>TRBJ1-1|TRBV5-6|.|TRBD1
CASSLVGQGDTEAFF
TGTGCCAGCAGCTTGGTGGGACAGGGAGACACTGAAGCTTTCTTT
>TRBJ2-1|TRBV6-1|.|TRBD2
CASSEMVRMAGGEDEQFF
TGTGCCAGCAGTGAAATGGTCCGTATGGCGGGAGGAGAAGATGAGCAGTTCTTC
>TRBJ2-7|TRBV20-1|.|.
CSARNTYEQYF
TGCAGTGCTAGAAACACCTACGAGCAGTACTTC
>TRBJ2-1|TRBV28|.|TRBD2
CASSLTASGSYNEQFF
TGTGCCAGCAGTTTGACCGCTAGCGGGAGTTACAATGAGCAGTTCTTC
>TRBJ2-2|TRBV19|.|TRBD1
CASNSDRGTGELFF
TGTGCCAGTAACTCGGACAGGGGGACCGGGGAGCTGTTTTTT
>TRBJ1-3|TRBV7-3|.|.
CASSLKGSFPGNTIYF
TGTGCCAGCAGCTTAAAGGGCAGTTTTCCTGGAAACACCATATATTTT
>TRBJ2-2|TRBV4-1|.|.
CASSQDLLGALTGELFF
TGCGCCAGCAGCCAAGATCTTCTGGGGGCGCTCACCGGGGAGCTGTTTTTT